This TCR beta chain was found in a study of long-term antiretroviral therapy in people with HIV (dated by TCRdb to the early 2020s). As for the study more broadly: The earliest samples were collected roughly a decade before the 2015 WHO recommendation for immediate ART, at a time when ART was usually postponed until CD4 counts fell. Whether ART initiation and durable HIV suppression were associated with changes in peripheral blood TRB repertoire composition and diversity was tested in a retrospective serial study. About 35% of the 30 participants with HIV were female. A total of around 190 cryopreserved PBMC samples came from approximately 30 adults with confirmed HIV infection and were collected serially over a mean of about 6 years (range 1-12). No cross-contamination during QIAcube processing turned up in test extractions that ran a monoclonal T-cell line alongside 30 or so polyclonal samples. On the study overall, not on this receptor specifically: Starting ART was linked to a significant rise in TRB diversity, yet even after long-term ART the diversity remained significantly lower than in transplant donor controls. The samples were dated from 2004 to 2017, and the ART regimens that were used may be less effective than current ART regimens. CDR3 length ranges in HIV repertoires were narrower than in controls, and network structure suggested an antigen-experienced repertoire with only a slight naive shift after ART. Inferences about post-ART repertoire changes are limited because no data were available on ART adherence, viral resistance or therapy changes. Because cell numbers in pre-ART samples were limited, unsorted PBMC were profiled instead of sorted CD4+ and CD8+ T cells. Because PBMC availability was limited, only the TCR beta chain was sequenced, with no alpha chain pairing. Expanded TRB clones identified before ART initiation dominated the repertoire across all time points, though the dominance fluctuated and decreased in many PLHIV after ART.

Note on this clone: Its antigen is not yet known. No qualities accompany the bases; no much larger clone lies one base away.

The germline V gene gives CDR1 as SGHNT and CDR2 as YENEEA. The V end loses 3 bases and the J end loses 6 bases, and a stretch of 18 bases separates them. The CDR3 starts with the cysteine, ends with the phenylalanine, and has 16 residues. Of all the DNA, just the CDR3 is kept, 48 bases in frame from base 1. The immunoSEQ hsTCRB v3.0 assay was used at survey level resolution for TRB variable region sequencing. The targeted TRB sequencing depth was roughly 40,000-55,000 T-cell genomes per sample. An Illumina MiSeq with a v3 150-cycle kit was used to sequence the pooled TRB libraries. The authors' analysis ran thus. Repertoire analysis was run in R within a reproducible Nextflow workflow that covered QC, data transformation and analysis. LymphoSeq2, an R package for exploring AIRR-Seq data, was used to implement the custom analyses. Several samples that produced fewer than 5000 total TRB sequences were removed, so fewer than 200 HIV repertoires were analyzed. Among the 180 to 200 HIV repertoires that were kept, around 60 were collected before ART initiation and under 150 were collected after ART initiation. Repertoires were downsampled to 5000 TRB nucleotide sequences, with summary statistics averaged over 100 downsampling iterations. Only TRB sequences with CDR3 regions of at least seven amino acids were retained for analysis. A Shannon entropy-derived clonality score and the Gini coefficient were used to measure diversity. In the repertoire networks, any two of the top 5000 CDR3 amino acid sequences were linked whenever the two sequences differed by an edit distance of one. Antigen specificity groups and MHC restriction were predicted for TRB CDR3 amino acid sequences with GLIPH2. Known CMV, EBV, HIV or tissue antigen associations were flagged by matching CDR3 amino acid sequences against VDJdb and McPAS-TCR. Pre-ART, post-ART and control groups were compared with Wilcoxon signed-rank tests and Holm-Bonferroni correction. TCRdb holds this immuneACCESS table with in-frame rearrangements only. Some clones are missing; in checked studies, unresolved V genes explain under half, and the rest has no known cause. V, J and clone size are taken as reported in that table, and D and trimming were inferred from the DNA itself. The table for this sample lists fewer than 40,000 clones; over 70% of them were counted only once. Clones ranked in the top ten supply roughly 8% of the sample.

Participants were included only if at least one PBMC sample before ART initiation and at least two post-ART samples were available. Every participant with HIV received treatment in the United States of America. Before DNA extraction, cryopreserved samples of roughly 1-10 million PBMC were thawed and washed. At the time of the earliest PBMC sample for each participant with HIV, ages ranged from roughly 23 to 60 years. PBMC samples from each participant spanned 1-4 timepoints before ART initiation and 2-8 timepoints after ART initiation, with a median of 7 samples. For every participant, serial HIV viral load, CD4+ T-cell count, ART history and demographic data were obtained. Genomic DNA was extracted from unsorted PBMC with a Qiagen kit on a QIAcube, with processing performed in batches of 12 samples.

The source material was unsorted PBMCs, sampled 3.1 years after starting antiretroviral therapy. The chain couples TRBV11-3 to TRBJ2-1, with the D call perhaps TRBD1 or TRBD2, as 5 bases match in each case. This receptor was identified in a woman aged 50 to 60 with HIV. The CDR3 sequence is CASSLIKRGYSNEQFF. The nucleotide sequence reads TGTGCCAGCAGCTTGATTAAGAGGGGATACTCCAATGAGCAGTTCTTC.